One sample yielded the 25 T cell receptor beta chains listed below, sequenced in a study of neurological immune-mediated disorders. TCRdb redid the calling of the 5' RACE reads with MiXCR, one entry per CDR3 protein. Here the sample spans around 71,000 distinct CDR3 sequences, around 13% being singletons. Time point indicated: longitudinal time-point 1 (baseline). The sequenced sample consisted of PBMCs. The origin of the receptors is a female donor with HTLV-1-associated myelopathy (HAM/TSP).

This clonotype appeared many times. The chain uses TRBV7-2 and TRBJ2-3; 9 bases are a match to TRBD2. The germline CDR1 and CDR2 sequences are SGHTA and FQGNSA. CDR3 length equals 15 residues. The ends lost 5 bases at V and 7 bases at J; junction bases unmatched: 10. CDR3 nucleotide sequence: TGTGCCAGCAGCGGGATCGCGGGGGGGCCAAATACGCAGTATTTT. Translating gives CASSGIAGGPNTQYF.

The rearrangement links TRBV5-6 to TRBJ1-2; 9 nucleotides align to TRBD1. CDR1 SGHDT and CDR2 YYEEEE come from the germline V gene. Trimming took 6 bases from V and 0 from J; bases not matched to a gene: 6. This CDR3 has 15 residues. The CDR3 sequence is CASTRTGASNYGYTF. The CDR3 DNA sequence: TGTGCCAGCACTCGGACAGGGGCCTCTAACTATGGCTACACCTTC.

The V and J genes are TRBV18 and TRBJ2-5, with D perhaps TRBD1 (5 bases). This CDR3 is built from 14 residues. From germline, CDR1 is KGHSH and CDR2 LQKENI. V was pared by 6 bases and J by 1 base, with 12 bases between. The CDR3 sequence is CASSNAGIQETQYF. The CDR3 coding sequence is TGTGCCAGCTCCAACGCAGGGATCCAAGAGACCCAGTACTTC.

This clonotype was observed many times. The chain couples TRBV7-8 to TRBJ1-5; possible D gene TRBD1, 5 bases. Per the germline V gene, CDR1 is SGHVS and CDR2 is FQNEAQ. The CDR3 runs 15 residues. Trimming removed 3 bases from V and 4 bases from J, with 13 bases in between. CDR3 sequence reads: CASSLGQGLNQPQHF. Written as DNA, the CDR3 is TGTGCCAGCAGCTTGGGGCAGGGACTAAATCAGCCCCAGCATTTT.

As to this clonotype: This may stem from a read error, because a much larger clone lies one nucleotide away. The genes are TRBV10-3 and TRBJ1-3, with a tentative D call TRBD1 (6 bases). Trimming stripped 6 bases from V and 0 bases from J, with 12 bases between. CDR1 and CDR2 from the germline V gene are ENHRY and SYGVKD. The CDR3 sequence is 15 residues long. The CDR3 nucleotides are TGTGCCATCAGCAGAAAGGGGGACTCTGGAAACACCATATATTTT. It specifies CAISRKGDSGNTIYF.

By proportion, this clonotype is medium-sized. The V call is TRBV4-2, the J call TRBJ2-1; D unclear. Germline V gives CDR1 LGHNA, CDR2 YNFKEQ. The CDR3 totals 15 residues. V was pared by 0 bases and J by 0 bases, with 6 bases between. CDR3 bases: TGTGCCAGCAGCCAAGAAGGATACTCCTACAATGAGCAGTTCTTC. As protein: CASSQEGYSYNEQFF.

This clonotype occurred many times. A much larger clonotype is one base distant, so this may be a read error. V is TRBV5-1 and J is TRBJ2-1; 10 bases agree with TRBD2. The CDR3 covers 15 residues. Germline CDR1 SGHRS, CDR2 YFSETQ. V was clipped by 5 bases and J by 2 bases; unmatched bases: 4. CDR3 loop: CASRLAGGTYNEQFF. In DNA form, the CDR3 reads TGCGCCAGCAGGTTAGCGGGGGGAACCTACAATGAGCAGTTCTTC. Drawing the rest from reference TRBV5-1 and TRBJ2-1, the complete variable domain is KAGVTQTPRYLIKTRGQQVTLSCSPISGHRSVSWYQQTPGQGLQFLFEYFSETQRNKGNFPGRFSGRQFSNSRSEMNVSTLELGDSALYLCASRLAGGTYNEQFFGPGTRLTVL.

The table lists this clonotype with many counts. The chain joins TRBV28 to TRBJ2-7; D remains ambiguous. This CDR3 region has 15 residues. CDR1 is MDHEN and CDR2 is SYDVKM in the germline V gene. V was shortened by 4 bases and J by 3 bases, with 16 bases between the two germline ends. In nucleotides, the CDR3 is TGTGCCAGCAGTTCGACCCCGGCGTCCATCTACGAGCAGTACTTC. It is translated as CASSSTPASIYEQYF.

This clonotype was detected many times. The chain combines TRBV5-5 with TRBJ2-3; 9 bases are a match to TRBD1. Germline CDR1 SGHKS, CDR2 YYEKEE (reference sequence). The junction had 7 bases not matched to a gene; V was cut back by 4 bases and J by 4 bases. The CDR3 contains 15 residues. CDR3 bases: TGTGCCAGCAGCATAGGACAGGGGTGGGCAGATACGCAGTATTTT. The encoded protein is CASSIGQGWADTQYF.

This clonotype was counted at least ten times. V gene TRBV28 combines with J gene TRBJ2-5; tentative D call: TRBD2 (5 bases). The germline V gene encodes CDR1 MDHEN and CDR2 SYDVKM. The CDR3 is 14 residues long. V lost 1 base and J lost 9, with 15 bases in between. CDR3 residues: CASSLSATGRAQYF. CDR3 nucleotides: TGTGCCAGCAGTTTATCCGCCACGGGGAGAGCCCAGTACTTC. Complete variable domain (other parts from reference TRBV28 and TRBJ2-5): DVKVTQSSRYLVKRTGEKVFLECVQDMDHENMFWYRQDPGLGLRLIYFSYDVKMKEKGDIPEGYSVSREKKERFSLILESASTNQTSMYLCASSLSATGRAQYFGPGTRLLVL.

In this sample, this clonotype turned up many times. This chain links TRBV9 with TRBJ2-4; 10 bases are a match to TRBD1. The CDR3 runs 15 residues. Germline V CDR1 and CDR2: SGDLS, YYNGEE. J was trimmed by 8 bases and V by 3 bases; bases with no gene match: 8. DNA for the CDR3: TGTGCCAGCAGCGGAATGACAGGGGGCGACGACATTCAGTACTTC. This translates into CASSGMTGGDDIQYF.

This clonotype has at least ten counts. This chain links TRBV5-6 with TRBJ2-7; 10 positions match TRBD1. Looked up from germline, CDR1 is SGHDT and CDR2 is YYEEEE. CDR3 length equals 15 residues. The V segment lost 5 bases and the J segment 4 bases; nucleotides outside the gene matches: 9. CDR3 DNA sequence: TGTGCCAGCAGGGCAATCGGGACAGGGGAATACGAGCAGTACTTC. Amino acid sequence: CASRAIGTGEYEQYF.

This clonotype was counted at least ten times. The J gene is TRBJ2-6, the V gene TRBV5-5, with D hard to call. The CDR3 loop spans 15 amino acids. The germline gives CDR1 SGHKS, CDR2 YYEKEE (reference sequence). Trimming cost V 2 bases and J 0 bases, with 6 bases left between them. CDR3 residues: CASSLSPSGANVLTF. In DNA form, the CDR3 reads TGTGCCAGCAGCTTAAGTCCCTCTGGGGCCAACGTCCTGACTTTC. Full variable domain (missing parts from reference TRBV5-5 and TRBJ2-6): DAGVTQSPTHLIKTRGQQVTLRCSPISGHKSVSWYQQVLGQGPQFIFQYYEKEERGRGNFPDRFSARQFPNYSSELNVNALLLGDSALYLCASSLSPSGANVLTFGAGSRLTVL.

This clonotype was found many times. The V gene is TRBV10-3, the J gene TRBJ2-2, with 10 bases matching TRBD2. Germline CDR1 is ENHRY and CDR2 is SYGVKD. V dropped 4 bases and J dropped 6; count of bases not matched to a gene: 5. This CDR3 contains 15 residues. The CDR3 DNA reads TGTGCCATCAGTGGGCTAGCGGGGGTTTCCGGGGAGCTGTTTTTT. Its protein is CAISGLAGVSGELFF.

This clonotype was found many times. J is TRBJ2-7 and V is TRBV20-1; no clear D. The germline gives CDR1 DFQATT, CDR2 SNEGSKA (reference sequence). V was shortened by 3 bases and J by 0 bases, with 15 bases between the two germline ends. The CDR3 consists of 15 residues. The CDR3: CSASLIRRSSYEQYF. The DNA for the CDR3 is TGCAGTGCTAGTCTTATCCGTCGAAGCTCCTACGAGCAGTACTTC.

This clonotype was seen many times. The chain links TRBV10-3 to TRBJ1-6, with D perhaps matching TRBD1 (6 bases). Trimming pared 10 bases from V and 12 bases from J, leaving 19 bases between. In germline, CDR1 is ENHRY, CDR2 SYGVKD. The CDR3 has 13 residues. CDR3 sequence reads: CASGGDTRQPLHF. CDR3 sequence (DNA): TGTGCCAGCGGTGGGGACACGAGACAACCCCTCCACTTT.

There are many counts of this clonotype. The rearrangement uses TRBV15 and TRBJ1-1; TRBD1 is a possible D gene (5 bases). Germline V gene data show CDR1 as LNHNV and CDR2 as YYDKDF (reference sequence). This CDR3 is built from 15 residues. The V gene lost 0 bases and the J gene lost 1 base, with 9 bases spanning the gap. The CDR3 nucleotides are TGTGCCACCAGCAGAGATAGACAGCAGAACACTGAAGCTTTCTTT. Translated: CATSRDRQQNTEAFF.

This clonotype was observed many times. The rearrangement uses TRBV20-1 and TRBJ2-7, with 8 bases identical to TRBD1. Germline CDR1 reads DFQATT; CDR2 reads SNEGSKA (reference sequence). J gave up 3 bases and V 6 bases, and 7 bases lay outside the gene matches. This CDR3 has 13 residues. As DNA, the CDR3 is TGCAGTGCCGGTCGAGACAGGGGCTACGAGCAGTACTTC. Its translation is CSAGRDRGYEQYF.

This clonotype was observed many times. The rearrangement joins TRBV5-6 to TRBJ1-6; TRBD1 agrees at 9 bases. Germline assignment: CDR1 SGHDT and CDR2 YYEEEE. CDR3 size: 18 residues. J gave up 3 bases and V 0 bases, and 7 bases lay outside the gene matches. The CDR3 protein is CASSLDRDRDYYNSPLHF. The CDR3 DNA reads as TGTGCCAGCAGCTTGGACCGGGACAGGGACTACTATAATTCACCCCTCCACTTT.

The CDR3: CSGRDRDMYEQYF. In DNA, the CDR3 is TGCAGTGGCCGGGACAGGGACATGTACGAGCAGTACTTC. The V and J genes are TRBV20-1 and TRBJ2-7, with 9 bases matching TRBD1. The CDR3 has 13 amino acids. The ends lost 7 bases at V and 4 bases at J; junction bases unmatched: 8. Germline values: CDR1 DFQATT, CDR2 SNEGSKA (reference sequence).

A word on this clonotype: A single base separates this from a much larger clone, so it may be a read error. The chain is built from TRBV5-1 and TRBJ2-3; D remains ambiguous. Per the germline V gene, CDR1 is SGHRS and CDR2 is YFSETQ. Trimming took off 3 bases at V and 2 bases at J, with 10 bases between the two ends. The CDR3 covers 14 residues. Here the CDR3 DNA reads TGCGCCAGCAGCTGTGGGGAATCCACAGATACGCAGTATTTT. It translates to CASSCGESTDTQYF.

This clonotype has ten or more counts. The J gene is TRBJ1-5, the V gene TRBV28, with a possible D match to TRBD1 (6 bases). This CDR3 comprises 16 residues. Germline V gene lookup returns CDR1 MDHEN and CDR2 SYDVKM. The V and J ends lost 2 bases and 2 bases respectively, with 13 bases between them. CDR3 loop: CASSLIGPGGNQPQHF. CDR3 DNA: TGTGCCAGCAGTTTAATCGGGCCAGGGGGCAATCAGCCCCAGCATTTT.

This clonotype showed up many times. J is TRBJ1-4 and V is TRBV9, with 12 bases aligning to TRBD1. Germline CDR1 reads SGDLS; CDR2 reads YYNGEE. Trimming took 4 bases from V and 6 from J; bases not matched to a gene: 4. The CDR3 is 15 amino acids. CDR3 region: CASSPGTGGHEKLFF. The CDR3, as DNA: TGTGCCAGCAGCCCAGGGACAGGGGGCCATGAAAAACTGTTTTTT.

Ten or more counts support this clonotype. The chain links TRBV7-9 to TRBJ2-6; the D is unclear. This CDR3 is built from 14 residues. The V gene's germline CDR1 is SEHNR and CDR2 FQNEAQ (reference sequence). V was pared by 7 bases and J by 4 bases, with 11 bases between. The CDR3 DNA reads TGTGCCAGCACCCCGTGGGGAGGGGCCAACGTCCTGACTTTC. Its translation is CASTPWGGANVLTF.

This clonotype was detected many times. This chain uses TRBV28 with TRBJ1-6; 7 bases are a match to TRBD1. Germline V CDR1 and CDR2: MDHEN, SYDVKM. CDR3 length equals 14 residues. Trimming took 8 bases from V and 5 from J; bases not matched to a gene: 6. CDR3 in amino acids: CASRYRGNNSPLHF. The CDR3 DNA sequence: TGTGCCAGCCGTTACAGGGGTAATAATTCACCCCTCCACTTT. The full variable domain, its missing parts supplied by reference TRBV28 and TRBJ1-6, is DVKVTQSSRYLVKRTGEKVFLECVQDMDHENMFWYRQDPGLGLRLIYFSYDVKMKEKGDIPEGYSVSREKKERFSLILESASTNQTSMYLCASRYRGNNSPLHFGNGTRLTVT.